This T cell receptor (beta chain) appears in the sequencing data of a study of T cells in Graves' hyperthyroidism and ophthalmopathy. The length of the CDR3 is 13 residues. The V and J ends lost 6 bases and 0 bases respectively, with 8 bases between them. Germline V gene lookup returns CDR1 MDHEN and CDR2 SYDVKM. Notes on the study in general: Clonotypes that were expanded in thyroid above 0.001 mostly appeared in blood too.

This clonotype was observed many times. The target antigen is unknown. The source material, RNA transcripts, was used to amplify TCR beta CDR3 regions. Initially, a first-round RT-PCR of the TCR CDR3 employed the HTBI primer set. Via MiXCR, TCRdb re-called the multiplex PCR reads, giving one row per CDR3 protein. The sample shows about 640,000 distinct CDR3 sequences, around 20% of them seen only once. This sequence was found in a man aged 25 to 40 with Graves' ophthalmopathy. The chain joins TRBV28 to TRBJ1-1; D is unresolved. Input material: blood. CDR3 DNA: TGTGCCAGCAGCCGCCTTCTGAACACTGAAGCTTTCTTT. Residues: CASSRLLNTEAFF.